The clone carrying this T cell receptor (beta chain) occurred a few times. What it binds is unknown. Each donor was a healthy Caucasian. This specimen belongs to a study of identical twins. The study, taken as a whole, reports: While abundant cord blood beta clonotypes carried fewer insertions, memory repertoires showed no such pattern.

The ends were cut back, 2 bases at V and 5 bases at J, with 13 bases in the middle. The length of the CDR3 is 15 residues. CDR1 is SEHNR and CDR2 is FQNEAQ in the germline V gene (reference sequence). TCRdb redid the calling of the 5' RACE reads with MiXCR, one entry per CDR3 protein. Here the sample spans about 390,000 distinct CDR3 sequences, 9% to 10% being singletons. The source of this sequence is a woman in her 50s in good health. The sample consisted of naive T cells sorted from blood. The chain links TRBV7-9 to TRBJ2-1; D gene ambiguous. The CDR3 DNA follows: TGTGCCAGCAGCTTATCGGCTAGTATTAACAATGAGCAGTTCTTC. It specifies CASSLSASINNEQFF.